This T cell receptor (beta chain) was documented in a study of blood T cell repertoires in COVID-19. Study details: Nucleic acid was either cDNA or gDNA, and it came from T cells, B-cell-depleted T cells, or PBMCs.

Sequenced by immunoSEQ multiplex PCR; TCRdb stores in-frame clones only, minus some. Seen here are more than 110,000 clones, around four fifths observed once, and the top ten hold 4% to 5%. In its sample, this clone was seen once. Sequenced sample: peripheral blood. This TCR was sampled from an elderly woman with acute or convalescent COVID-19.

CDR3 DNA sequence: TGTGCCAGCAGTCGCGGGGTACTCTCCTACGAGCAGTACTTC. It is translated as CASSRGVLSYEQYF. The chain carries TRBV6-2 or TRBV6-3 and TRBJ2-7, with TRBD2 as a possible D gene (6 bases). Trimming took 5 bases from V and 0 from J, leaving 11 bases between them. The CDR3 is made up of 14 amino acids. From germline, CDR1 is MNHEY and CDR2 SVGEGT.